This is a list of T cell receptor beta chains from one sample in a study of CD8+ T cells in alopecia areata. Using immunoSEQ multiplex PCR, the repertoire was profiled, and TCRdb retains in-frame clones only, with some absent. This table has about 120,000 clones, about 50% appearing once. Sequencing used CD4+ T cells sorted from blood, obtained at week 4, from a patient treated with tofacitinib. Receptor source: a human donor with alopecia areata. Both conserved end residues are part of each CDR3. Each record gives: J gene, clone size, V gene, D gene, CDR3 protein, CDR3 DNA. The D gene is left open where the match is weak. Some rows have no size entry. The others give once, few or many, or a class for an expanded clone.

J: TRBJ2-2; size: -; V: TRBV5-1; D: TRBD1; CDR3: CASSLYLTRQGANTGELFF; DNA: TGCGCCAGCAGCTTGTACCTAACCAGACAGGGGGCGAACACCGGGGAGCTGTTTTTT
J: TRBJ2-3; size: few; V: TRBV29-1; D: -; CDR3: CSVGDTDTQYF; DNA: TGCAGCGTTGGGGACACAGATACGCAGTATTTT
J: TRBJ2-7; size: -; V: TRBV4-1; D: -; CDR3: CASSPTPAPPDEQYF; DNA: TGCGCCAGCAGCCCGACACCGGCCCCTCCCGACGAGCAGTACTTC
J: TRBJ1-4; size: -; V: TRBV5-1; D: -; CDR3: CASSLGGGSEKLFF; DNA: TGCGCCAGCAGCTTGGGGGGTGGATCTGAAAAACTGTTTTTT
J: TRBJ2-7; size: -; V: TRBV6-1; D: -; CDR3: CASSERGPYEQYF; DNA: TGTGCCAGCAGTGAGCGGGGCCCCTACGAGCAGTACTTC
J: TRBJ1-4; size: -; V: TRBV29-1; D: -; CDR3: CSVERLLTNEKLFF; DNA: TGCAGCGTTGAACGACTTCTCACTAATGAAAAACTGTTTTTT
J: TRBJ1-1; size: -; V: TRBV29-1; D: -; CDR3: CSVARDLATEAFF; DNA: TGCAGCGTTGCAAGGGACCTAGCCACTGAAGCTTTCTTT
J: TRBJ1-5; size: -; V: TRBV19; D: -; CDR3: CASSSMGQPQHF; DNA: TGTGCCAGTAGCTCCATGGGGCAGCCCCAGCATTTT
J: TRBJ1-2; size: -; V: TRBV6-5; D: TRBD1; CDR3: CASSPDRFYGYTF; DNA: TGTGCCAGCAGCCCGGACAGGTTCTATGGCTACACCTTC
J: TRBJ2-7; size: -; V: TRBV7-3; D: -; CDR3: CASSNGPGVEQYF; DNA: TGTGCCAGCAGCAATGGCCCAGGGGTCGAGCAGTACTTC
J: TRBJ1-1; size: few; V: TRBV29-1; D: -; CDR3: CSVSSRNTEAFF; DNA: TGCAGCGTTAGTTCTAGGAACACTGAAGCTTTCTTT
J: TRBJ1-2; size: few; V: TRBV29-1; D: -; CDR3: CSAAGVDGYTF; DNA: TGCAGCGCAGCAGGGGTAGATGGCTACACCTTC
J: TRBJ1-1; size: -; V: TRBV30; D: -; CDR3: CVSGPRQARVMNTEAFF; DNA: TGTGTCTCGGGGCCAAGACAGGCTAGGGTGATGAACACTGAAGCTTTCTTT
J: TRBJ1-5; size: -; V: TRBV10-2; D: -; CDR3: CASSESIDQPQHF; DNA: TGCGCCAGCAGTGAATCCATCGATCAGCCCCAGCATTTT
J: TRBJ1-2; size: medium-sized; V: TRBV5-6; D: -; CDR3: CASSLMGRQSYGYTF; DNA: TGTGCCAGCAGCTTGATGGGACGACAGAGCTATGGCTACACCTTC
J: TRBJ2-3; size: -; V: TRBV29-1; D: TRBD1; CDR3: CSVEGSGTGRTDTQYF; DNA: TGCAGCGTTGAAGGGTCCGGGACAGGTCGCACAGATACGCAGTATTTT
J: TRBJ1-1; size: -; V: TRBV30; D: -; CDR3: CAWRLAGARATEAFF; DNA: TGTGCCTGGAGATTAGCCGGGGCTCGGGCAACTGAAGCTTTCTTT
J: TRBJ2-1; size: -; V: TRBV29-1; D: -; CDR3: CTSRGADEQFF; DNA: TGCACTTCGAGGGGGGCAGATGAGCAGTTCTTC
J: TRBJ1-1; size: -; V: TRBV20-1; D: -; CDR3: CSARPNTEAFF; DNA: TGCAGTGCCCGGCCAAACACTGAAGCTTTCTTT
J: TRBJ2-7; size: -; V: TRBV30; D: -; CDR3: CAWSSGWGKQYF; DNA: TGTGCCTGGAGCTCAGGGTGGGGGAAGCAGTACTTC
J: TRBJ2-7; size: -; V: TRBV7-9; D: -; CDR3: CASSARLGPHEQYF; DNA: TGTGCCAGCAGCGCACGACTGGGCCCCCACGAGCAGTACTTC
J: TRBJ2-2; size: -; V: TRBV5-6; D: -; CDR3: CASRGRRTGELFF; DNA: TGTGCCAGCAGGGGACGGCGTACCGGGGAGCTGTTTTTT
J: TRBJ1-2; size: -; V: TRBV7-2; D: TRBD1; CDR3: CASSPTTGTGDYGYTF; DNA: TGTGCCAGCAGCCCAACGACCGGGACAGGGGACTATGGCTACACCTTC
J: TRBJ1-5; size: few; V: TRBV5-1; D: TRBD1; CDR3: CASSLGDRGTPQHF; DNA: TGCGCCAGCAGCTTGGGGGACAGGGGCACGCCCCAGCATTTT
J: TRBJ2-7; size: -; V: TRBV25-1; D: TRBD1; CDR3: CASGVAGTGGYEQYF; DNA: TGTGCCAGCGGAGTAGCTGGGACAGGGGGCTACGAGCAGTACTTC
J: TRBJ2-4; size: -; V: TRBV19; D: TRBD1; CDR3: CASRPGTGSTAKNIQYF; DNA: TGTGCCAGTAGACCCGGGACAGGGAGTACGGCCAAAAACATTCAGTACTTC
J: TRBJ1-5; size: once; V: TRBV15; D: TRBD1; CDR3: CATSRDRQGGQPQHF; DNA: TGTGCCACCAGCAGAGATAGACAGGGGGGCCAGCCCCAGCATTTT
J: TRBJ2-7; size: few; V: TRBV30; D: -; CDR3: CACLSISFYEQYF; DNA: TGTGCCTGCCTCAGCATTAGCTTTTACGAGCAGTACTTC
J: TRBJ1-4; size: -; V: TRBV12-5; D: TRBD1; CDR3: CASGLNRGPGNEKLFF; DNA: TGTGCTAGTGGTTTGAACAGGGGGCCCGGTAATGAAAAACTGTTTTTT
J: TRBJ2-3; size: -; V: TRBV30; D: TRBD2; CDR3: CAWRAREGPRQYF; DNA: TGTGCCTGGAGGGCGCGGGAGGGCCCCCGGCAGTATTTT
J: TRBJ1-6; size: -; V: TRBV15; D: -; CDR3: CATSRKIGSPLHF; DNA: TGTGCCACCAGCAGGAAGATTGGTTCACCCCTCCACTTT
J: TRBJ2-5; size: -; V: TRBV5-1; D: -; CDR3: CASSLISRGETQYF; DNA: TGCGCCAGCAGCTTGATCTCTAGAGGAGAGACCCAGTACTTC
J: TRBJ1-5; size: -; V: TRBV30; D: -; CDR3: CAWSVQGRVYPQHF; DNA: TGTGCCTGGAGTGTACAAGGGAGAGTTTACCCCCAGCATTTT
J: TRBJ1-2; size: few; V: TRBV20-1; D: -; CDR3: CSPITDYGYTF; DNA: TGCAGTCCTATAACAGACTATGGCTACACCTTC
J: TRBJ2-2; size: -; V: TRBV29-1; D: TRBD2; CDR3: CSVEPSGRTTGELFF; DNA: TGCAGCGTTGAGCCTAGCGGGAGGACCACCGGGGAGCTGTTTTTT
J: TRBJ2-1; size: -; V: TRBV30; D: TRBD1; CDR3: CAWSPLYGQASYNEQFF; DNA: TGTGCCTGGAGTCCCCTATATGGACAGGCCTCCTACAATGAGCAGTTCTTC
J: TRBJ1-1; size: -; V: TRBV13; D: -; CDR3: CASSFKVSGTGTEAFF; DNA: TGTGCCAGCAGCTTTAAGGTTTCCGGGACGGGAACTGAAGCTTTCTTT